One and the same sample provided the 11 T cell receptor beta chains below, sequenced in a study of CD8 T cells in ankylosing spondylitis (dated by TCRdb to the late 2010s). Broader findings and caveats from the paper: Blood from ankylosing spondylitis patients appeared to be characterized by a TCR beta motif composed of 7 to 9 highly homologous amino acid variants.

What these receptors recognize is not known. The library was produced with 5' RACE. The listed sequencing device is Illumina HiSeq 2500. In TCRdb, the public reads were trimmed at Q25 with fastp and aligned with MiXCR, with productive beta chains retained. All rows with the same CDR3 protein become a single entry with the most common DNA and genes. A total of about 460,000 distinct CDR3 sequences appear in this sample, under 5.5% of them only once. The ten largest clones represent around 3.4% of the sample. The sample comprised blood, either unsorted or a sorted T cell fraction (not recorded which). These receptor sequences come from a male donor with ankylosing spondylitis.

Regarding this clonotype: Possible read error: a much larger clone is one base away. V gene TRBV5-1 combines with J gene TRBJ1-1; TRBD1 might be the D (5 bases). The germline V gene has CDR1 SGHRS and CDR2 YFSETQ. CDR3 size: 16 residues. V shed 0 bases and J shed 3 bases, with 15 bases lying between them. CDR3 residues: CASSLGGFGGYTEAFF. CDR3 coding DNA: TGCGCCAGCAGCTTGGGAGGATTTGGGGGGTACACTGAAGCTTTCTTT.

This clonotype was detected ten times or more. The chain links TRBV9 to TRBJ2-7, with 7 bases aligning to TRBD2. This CDR3 is built from 14 residues. The germline gives CDR1 SGDLS, CDR2 YYNGEE. V dropped 0 bases and J dropped 3; count of bases not matched to a gene: 3. The CDR3, as DNA: TGTGCCAGCAGCGTAGGACTAGCTAGCTACGAGCAGTACTTC. Translating gives CASSVGLASYEQYF. The full variable domain, completed using reference TRBV9 and TRBJ2-7, is DSGVTQTPKHLITATGQRVTLRCSPRSGDLSVYWYQQSLDQGLQFLIQYYNGEERAKGNILERFSAQQFPDLHSELNLSSLELGDSALYFCASSVGLASYEQYFGPGTRLTVT.

This clonotype was recorded at least ten times. This may come from a read error, since a much larger clone is one base off. The chain employs TRBV28 and TRBJ1-2; D gene unclear. The CDR3 sequence is 11 residues long. Germline V gene sequence: CDR1 MDHEN, CDR2 SYDVKM. Trimming cost V 6 bases and J 2 bases, with 4 bases left between them. The chain's CDR3 is CASSVNYGYTF. DNA of the CDR3: TGTGCCAGCAGCGTAAACTATGGCTACACCTTC.

The chain links TRBV27 to TRBJ2-2; no firm D call. The V gene's germline CDR1 is MNHEY and CDR2 SMNVEV (reference sequence). The V gene lost 3 bases and the J gene lost 6 bases, with 17 bases spanning the gap. The CDR3 is 16 residues long. The CDR3 loop reads CASSLSGFPKAGELFF. The CDR3 region has the DNA TGTGCCAGCAGTTTGTCGGGCTTCCCTAAGGCCGGGGAGCTGTTTTTT.

This clonotype has a count of ten or more. The chain employs TRBV9 and TRBJ1-5, with D perhaps TRBD1 (6 bases). Germline V CDR1 and CDR2: SGDLS, YYNGEE. CDR3 length: 15 residues. Trimming removed 4 bases at V and 4 bases at J, with 15 bases between. The CDR3 loop is CASSPGGARNQPQHF. In DNA, the CDR3 is TGTGCCAGCAGCCCCGGGGGGGCGAGAAATCAGCCCCAGCATTTT.

The chain recombines TRBV20-1 with TRBJ2-1, with 9 nucleotides matching TRBD1. Per germline, CDR1 DFQATT and CDR2 SNEGSKA (reference sequence). CDR3 size: 15 residues. Trimming removed 5 bases from V and 9 bases from J; junction bases left unmatched: 14. CDR3 loop: CSALREGQGYSEQFF. The CDR3 nucleotides are TGCAGTGCTCTAAGAGAGGGACAGGGATATAGTGAGCAGTTCTTC.

This clonotype came up many times. This chain links TRBV6-1 with TRBJ2-3; D not resolved. CDR3 length: 13 amino acids. CDR1 is MNHNS and CDR2 is SASEGT in the germline V gene. Trimming left V 3 bases short and J 2 bases short, with 6 bases between. CDR3 residues: CASSDHNTDTQYF. CDR3 DNA: TGTGCCAGCAGTGACCACAACACAGATACGCAGTATTTT.

This clonotype was seen at least ten times. The rearrangement joins TRBV2 to TRBJ2-1; 8 bases map to TRBD1. Germline CDR1 and CDR2: SNHLY and FYNNEI. V lost 5 bases and J lost 2; bases outside the gene matches: 5. The CDR3 extends over 15 amino acids. Written as DNA, the CDR3 is TGTGCCAGCAGTTTCAACAGGGGGGCCTACAATGAGCAGTTCTTC. This sequence encodes CASSFNRGAYNEQFF.

This clonotype has a count of ten or more. V usage is TRBV20-1 and J usage is TRBJ2-7; 8 nucleotides agree with TRBD2. The V and J ends lost 3 bases and 3 bases, in that order; junction bases with no gene match: 10. This CDR3 spans 15 amino acids. Germline CDR1 is DFQATT and CDR2 is SNEGSKA (reference sequence). The CDR3 spells CSARGKASGFYEQYF. As DNA, the CDR3 is TGCAGTGCTAGGGGTAAGGCTAGCGGGTTCTACGAGCAGTACTTC.

This clonotype was seen repeatedly, ten times or more. The chain employs TRBV5-1 and TRBJ2-3, with 14 bases matching TRBD2. V lost 2 bases and J lost 4; bases outside the gene matches: 3. Germline V CDR1 and CDR2: SGHRS, YFSETQ. The CDR3 extends over 16 amino acids. CDR3 amino acids: CASSFQTSGGADTQYF. CDR3 in DNA: TGCGCCAGCAGCTTCCAGACTAGCGGGGGGGCAGATACGCAGTATTTT.

This clonotype came up many times. V gene TRBV5-1 combines with J gene TRBJ2-3; the match to TRBD1 covers 11 bases. Germline CDR1 and CDR2: SGHRS and YFSETQ. This CDR3 is built from 15 residues. V shed 2 bases and J 5 bases; nucleotides not matched to a gene: 4. CDR3 nucleotide sequence: TGCGCCAGCAGCTTATGGACAGGGGGCGGAGATACGCAGTATTTT. It translates to CASSLWTGGGDTQYF. The variable domain in full, with the rest retrieved from reference TRBV5-1 and TRBJ2-3, is KAGVTQTPRYLIKTRGQQVTLSCSPISGHRSVSWYQQTPGQGLQFLFEYFSETQRNKGNFPGRFSGRQFSNSRSEMNVSTLELGDSALYLCASSLWTGGGDTQYFGPGTRLTVL.